Presented here are 25 T cell receptor beta chains from one specimen sequenced in a study of molecular identifiers for immune sequencing clone quantification listed by TCRdb under 2018. Receptors were amplified or captured by PCR. Sequenced on a NextSeq 500. TCRdb's own reprocessing of the public reads used fastp at Q25 and MiXCR and kept productive beta chains. Rows are unified per CDR3 protein, each entry keeping the most common DNA and genes. The sample profile shows about 630,000 distinct CDR3 sequences; less than 30% of them were found once. Together, the top ten hold around 0.78% of the sample. The sample comprised naive CD8+ T cells from blood, with Jurkat cell RNA spiked in. What this sample's cell subset or site label stands for: FACS-sorted CD8+CD4-CCR7+CD45RA+ naive T cells. These receptors came from a human donor in good health. Some libraries in this study had Jurkat cell RNA spiked in.

This clonotype was observed a few times. The rearrangement links TRBV6-1 to TRBJ2-3, with D unclear. Trimming cost V 1 base and J 2 bases, with 16 bases left between them. Germline V gene lookup returns CDR1 MNHNS and CDR2 SASEGT. The CDR3 extends over 17 amino acids. This chain's CDR3 is CASSEDLWSYNTDTQYF. CDR3 nucleotide sequence: TGTGCCAGCAGTGAAGACTTGTGGAGTTACAACACAGATACGCAGTATTTT.

This clonotype was seen ten or more times. The J gene is TRBJ2-3, the V gene TRBV7-9; 12 bases match TRBD2. V lost 5 bases to trimming and J lost 0 bases; unmatched junction nucleotides: 6. The CDR3 spans 17 residues. Germline lookup yields CDR1 SEHNR and CDR2 FQNEAQ (reference sequence). The CDR3 protein is CASSPPSGRVSTDTQYF. The CDR3 DNA is TGTGCCAGCAGCCCTCCTAGCGGGAGGGTTAGCACAGATACGCAGTATTTT.

This clonotype turned up a few times. The chain links TRBV12-3 or TRBV12-4 to TRBJ2-3; unclear D gene. The CDR3 consists of 15 residues. The germline V and J ends were trimmed by 6 bases and 0 bases, with 13 bases remaining between them. The CDR3 DNA follows: TGTGCCAGCAGGATGTCGGCAGAAAGCACAGATACGCAGTATTTT. It codes for CASRMSAESTDTQYF.

This clonotype has a handful of counts. The chain links TRBV6-5 to TRBJ2-5, with a possible D match to TRBD2 (6 bases). Per the germline V gene, CDR1 is MNHEY and CDR2 is SVGAGI. The ends were cut back, 2 bases at V and 2 bases at J, with 12 bases in the middle. This CDR3 has 15 residues. This chain's CDR3 is CASSYGLGGQETQYF. The CDR3 region has the DNA TGTGCCAGCAGTTACGGTCTGGGGGGACAAGAGACCCAGTACTTC.

This clonotype was seen repeatedly, ten times or more. The chain couples TRBV7-8 to TRBJ2-3, with D possibly TRBD2 on 5 matching bases. This CDR3 spans 17 amino acids. Per germline, CDR1 SGHVS and CDR2 FQNEAQ. Trimming cost V 5 bases and J 0 bases, with 18 bases left between them. CDR3 bases: TGTGCCAGCAGCCCAGGAGGTGTGGGATCTAGCACAGATACGCAGTATTTT. Translated: CASSPGGVGSSTDTQYF. Combining the CDR3 with reference TRBV7-8 and TRBJ2-3 gives the whole variable domain GAGVSQSPRYKVAKRGQDVALRCDPISGHVSLFWYQQALGQGPEFLTYFQNEAQLDKSGLPSDRFFAERPEGSVSTLKIQRTQQEDSAVYLCASSPGGVGSSTDTQYFGPGTRLTVL.

The chain carries TRBV12-2 and TRBJ2-4; the D segment call TRBD2 is taken from the table without a DNA check. TRBV12-2 is designated a pseudogene. This CDR3 is 13 amino acids long. CDR3 sequence: CASRLVHREEAYF. The CDR3 DNA is TGTGCAAGTCGCTTAGTCCACCGGGAGGAAGCATACTTC.

Turning to this clonotype: A much larger clonotype is one base distant, so this may be a read error. V and J are TRBV4-3 and TRBJ2-3; D is ambiguous. The CDR3 consists of 15 residues. Germline CDR1 and CDR2: LGHNA and YSLEER. The CDR3 here is CVSSQDTSRTDTQYF. CDR3 DNA: TGCGTCAGCAGCCAAGATACCAGCCGCACAGATACGCAGTATTTT.

This clonotype was detected many times. The genes are TRBV13 and TRBJ2-7; no clear D gene. Germline values: CDR1 PRHDT, CDR2 FYEKMQ (reference sequence). The CDR3 totals 13 residues. The V gene lost 7 bases and the J gene lost 3 bases, with 13 bases spanning the gap. This CDR3 is CASNRRPDYEQYF. CDR3 nucleotide sequence: TGTGCCAGCAACAGAAGACCCGACTACGAGCAGTACTTC.

The DNA of the CDR3 is TGTGCCACCAGTACCAGGCTGTCCTACGAGCAGTACTTC. Its protein product is CATSTRLSYEQYF. The J gene is TRBJ2-7, the V gene TRBV24-1; D is unclear. V lost 6 bases to trimming and J lost 1 base, with 9 bases between them. The CDR3 is made up of 13 amino acids. Germline-derived CDR1 and CDR2 are KGHDR and SFDVKD.

This clonotype was counted ten times or more. This sequence joins TRBV5-6 and TRBJ2-3; 9 bases match TRBD1. With V trimmed by 6 bases and J by 0 bases, 8 bases remained unmatched. Germline values: CDR1 SGHDT, CDR2 YYEEEE. The CDR3 has 16 residues. CDR3 sequence (DNA): TGTGCCAGCACCATCCAGGACAGGGGAAGCACAGATACGCAGTATTTT. Its translation: CASTIQDRGSTDTQYF. Filled out from reference TRBV5-6 and TRBJ2-3, the complete variable domain reads DAGVTQSPTHLIKTRGQQVTLRCSPKSGHDTVSWYQQALGQGPQFIFQYYEEEERQRGNFPDRFSGHQFPNYSSELNVNALLLGDSALYLCASTIQDRGSTDTQYFGPGTRLTVL.

This chain connects TRBV4-1 to TRBJ1-2; 7 positions agree with TRBD1. CDR1 and CDR2 (germline): MGHRA, YSYEKL. The length of the CDR3 is 16 residues. J was trimmed by 6 bases and V by 3 bases; bases with no gene match: 13. The DNA of the CDR3 is TGCGCCAGCAGCCATGGAGTGGCTCCAGGGGGTGATGGCTACACCTTC. As protein: CASSHGVAPGGDGYTF.

This clonotype appeared a few times. One base away lies a much larger clone, so this may be a sequencing read error. The chain combines TRBV4-1 with TRBJ1-5; D is unclear. Per germline, CDR1 MGHRA and CDR2 YSYEKL. The CDR3 contains 16 residues. The CDR3: CANSQEPGPSNQPQHF. The CDR3 nucleotides read TGCGCCAACAGCCAAGAACCCGGGCCTAGCAATCAGCCCCAGCATTTT.

Only a few counts were recorded for this clonotype. The genes are TRBV5-6 and TRBJ2-5; a possible D gene is TRBD2 (5 bases). Trimming cost V 4 bases and J 5 bases, with 21 bases left between them. The CDR3 consists of 16 residues. Per germline, CDR1 SGHDT and CDR2 YYEEEE. The CDR3 loop reads CASSPLEDGRLETQYF. As DNA, the CDR3 is TGTGCCAGCAGCCCCTTGGAGGACGGGCGGCTGGAGACCCAGTACTTC.

J is TRBJ2-1 and V is TRBV5-1, with 7 positions matching TRBD1. Germline CDR1 reads SGHRS; CDR2 reads YFSETQ. This CDR3 is 16 amino acids long. Trimming took 1 base from V and 8 from J; bases not matched to a gene: 12. The CDR3 DNA sequence: TGCGCCAGCAGCTTGCTGACAGGGATAGATTGGGATGAGCAGTTCTTC. Its protein product is CASSLLTGIDWDEQFF.

The rearrangement joins TRBV13 to TRBJ1-1; 10 bases match TRBD1. Trimming took 5 bases from V and 4 from J; bases not matched to a gene: 7. The CDR3 runs to 15 residues. Germline V gene lookup returns CDR1 PRHDT and CDR2 FYEKMQ (reference sequence). The CDR3: CASSPPTGGFTEAFF. The CDR3 DNA reads TGTGCCAGCAGCCCGCCGACAGGGGGCTTCACTGAAGCTTTCTTT.

This clonotype was seen a handful of times. CDR3 loop: CATSDSGIYNEQFF. The CDR3 DNA reads as TGTGCCACCAGTGATTCGGGCATCTACAATGAGCAGTTCTTC. This sequence joins TRBV24-1 and TRBJ2-1; D is undetermined. V lost 2 bases, J lost 3 bases, and 7 bases lay in between. The CDR3 is made up of 14 amino acids. Germline loops: CDR1 KGHDR, CDR2 SFDVKD.

This clonotype has at least ten counts. The chain couples TRBV29-1 to TRBJ2-2, with D possibly being TRBD2 (5 bases). Germline-derived CDR1 and CDR2 are SQVTM and ANQGSEA. The CDR3 contains 14 residues. Trimming pared 3 bases from V and 1 base from J, leaving 9 bases between. The CDR3 DNA is TGCAGCGTTGACGAGGGAGTGAACACCGGGGAGCTGTTTTTT. Its translation: CSVDEGVNTGELFF.

The chain carries TRBV27 and TRBJ1-6, with D perhaps TRBD1 (5 bases). V was shortened by 7 bases and J by 9 bases, with 19 bases between the two germline ends. The CDR3 has 15 amino acids. Germline V gene lookup returns CDR1 MNHEY and CDR2 SMNVEV (reference sequence). The CDR3 bases are TGTGCCAGCATTACCCCGGGACGGAGATTTTCACCCCTCCACTTT. It codes for CASITPGRRFSPLHF.

V gene TRBV27 combines with J gene TRBJ2-7, with 8 bases identical to TRBD1. The length of the CDR3 is 15 residues. Germline V gene sequence: CDR1 MNHEY, CDR2 SMNVEV (reference sequence). V gave up 4 bases and J gave up 1 base; unmatched junction bases: 6. The CDR3 nucleotides are TGTGCCAGCAGTTCCGGGGACAGGCTATCCTACGAGCAGTACTTC. It yields the protein CASSSGDRLSYEQYF.

This clonotype was observed at least ten times. DNA of the CDR3: TGTGCCAGCAGCCACTGGGCTAGCGGGAGGAGCACAGATACGCAGTATTTT. Amino acids: CASSHWASGRSTDTQYF. J is TRBJ2-3 and V is TRBV11-1, with 11 nucleotides matching TRBD2. V dropped 5 bases and J dropped 0; count of bases not matched to a gene: 7. The CDR3 loop spans 17 amino acids. Germline CDR1 is SGHAT and CDR2 is FQDESV (reference sequence). Full variable domain (remainder filled in from reference TRBV11-1 and TRBJ2-3): EAEVAQSPRYKITEKSQAVAFWCDPISGHATLYWYRQILGQGPELLVQFQDESVVDDSQLPKDRFSAERLKGVDSTLKIQPAELGDSAMYLCASSHWASGRSTDTQYFGPGTRLTVL.

This clonotype has at least ten counts. The chain employs TRBV7-6 and TRBJ2-3, with a tentative D call TRBD2 (6 bases). Germline CDR1 SGHVS, CDR2 FNYEAQ. The CDR3 sequence is 18 residues long. The V end lost 4 bases, the J end lost 4 bases, and 24 bases lay between the germline ends. The CDR3 protein is CASSSYPTRHDGADTQYF. The CDR3 DNA reads TGTGCCAGCAGCTCTTACCCGACTAGGCATGATGGCGCAGATACGCAGTATTTT.

Many counts were recorded for this clonotype. CDR3: CSGMTGTEQYF. The CDR3 DNA follows: TGCAGCGGGATGACCGGGACAGAGCAGTACTTC. V usage is TRBV29-1 and J usage is TRBJ2-7, with D possibly matching TRBD1 (6 bases). The CDR3 loop spans 11 amino acids. In germline, CDR1 is SQVTM, CDR2 ANQGSEA. V shed 7 bases and J shed 7 bases, with 14 bases lying between them.

This clonotype was seen at least ten times. The rearrangement links TRBV13 to TRBJ2-3; D perhaps matches TRBD1 (6 bases). The CDR3 consists of 16 residues. From germline, CDR1 is PRHDT and CDR2 FYEKMQ (reference sequence). The ends were cut back, 5 bases at V and 0 bases at J, with 15 bases in the middle. The chain's CDR3 is CASSPRQESSTDTQYF. The CDR3 nucleotides are TGTGCCAGCAGCCCCAGACAGGAGTCTAGCACAGATACGCAGTATTTT.

This clonotype was recorded many times. The chain carries TRBV7-2 and TRBJ2-5, with D hard to call. V lost 1 base and J 5 bases, leaving 17 bases between the germline ends. Germline V CDR1 and CDR2: SGHTA, FQGNSA. The CDR3 contains 16 residues. CDR3 nucleotide sequence: TGTGCCAGCAGCTTAGGTGTGACTCCTCTACAGGAGACCCAGTACTTC. Protein sequence: CASSLGVTPLQETQYF.

As to this clonotype: This may come from a read error, since a much larger clone is one base off. The missing conserved phenylalanine or tryptophan at the end of this CDR3 makes a read error likely. The V gene is TRBV4-2, the J gene TRBJ2-5, with D unresolved. V lost 0 bases and J 6 bases, leaving 8 bases between the germline ends. The CDR3 is 13 residues long. Germline assignment: CDR1 LGHNA and CDR2 YNFKEQ. This CDR3 is CASSQERPQTQYL. The CDR3 nucleotides are TGTGCCAGCAGCCAAGAGCGGCCCCAGACCCAGTACCTC.